This is a list of T cell receptor beta chains from one sample in a study of vaccination and CD4 T cells after COVID-19. A single record per CDR3 protein comes from TCRdb applying MiXCR to the PCR reads. Here the sample spans fewer than 7,000 distinct CDR3 sequences, 40% to 55% being singletons. Their recognized antigens are unknown. The sequenced material came from CD4+ T cells from blood, cultured in vitro. These receptors came from a human donor in good health. Both conserved end residues are part of each CDR3. The D gene is left open where the match is weak. Clone size is stated in some rows and not others, as once, few, many or a class when expanded.

TRBJ2-5	TRBV20-1	.	TRBD2	CSARRLAGGRETQYF	TGCAGTGCTAGGAGGCTAGCGGGGGGGCGGGAGACCCAGTACTTC
TRBJ1-2	TRBV7-9	.	.	CASSFGDGFRGYTF	TGTGCCAGCAGCTTTGGCGACGGTTTCCGTGGCTACACCTTC
TRBJ2-7	TRBV6-5	.	.	CASSYGWSGLAGYEQYF	TGTGCCAGCAGTTACGGGTGGAGTGGCCTAGCAGGGTACGAGCAGTACTTC
TRBJ2-4	TRBV15	.	.	CATSRSPDPGAKNIQYF	TGTGCCACCAGCAGATCCCCGGACCCTGGAGCCAAAAACATTCAGTACTTC
TRBJ2-5	TRBV20-1	few	TRBD2	CSATPPAGGVQETQYF	TGCAGTGCTACCCCCCCAGCGGGGGGGGTTCAAGAGACCCAGTACTTC
TRBJ1-5	TRBV20-1	.	TRBD1	CSARIGTDPYQPQHF	TGCAGTGCTAGAATTGGGACAGATCCTTATCAGCCCCAGCATTTT
TRBJ1-1	TRBV6-1	few	TRBD1	CASRQGATEAFF	TGTGCCAGCAGGCAGGGGGCAACTGAAGCTTTCTTT
TRBJ1-5	TRBV9	.	.	CASSVGTDNNQPQHF	TGTGCCAGCAGCGTAGGGACAGACAATAATCAGCCCCAGCATTTT
TRBJ1-5	TRBV6-1	few	.	CVAGGNQPQHF	TGTGTCGCGGGGGGGAATCAGCCCCAGCATTTT
TRBJ2-2	TRBV20-1	few	.	CSALSPAGELFF	TGCAGTGCCCTCTCCCCGGCCGGGGAGCTGTTTTTT
TRBJ2-7	TRBV6-1	few	TRBD2	CASGAGGTSSYEQYF	TGTGCCAGCGGGGCGGGGGGCACGAGCTCCTACGAGCAGTACTTC
TRBJ1-6	TRBV2	few	.	CASQPDYNSPLHF	TGTGCCAGTCAGCCCGATTATAATTCACCCCTCCACTTT
TRBJ1-2	TRBV19	few	TRBD1	CASSIGDRVNGYTF	TGTGCCAGTAGTATAGGTGACAGGGTGAATGGCTACACCTTC
TRBJ1-1	TRBV15	.	.	CATSLPQGLWTEAFF	TGTGCCACCAGCCTGCCTCAGGGGTTATGGACTGAAGCTTTCTTT
TRBJ2-3	TRBV15	few	.	CATSRGSSTDTQYF	TGTGCCACCAGCAGAGGGTCAAGCACAGATACGCAGTATTTT
TRBJ2-2	TRBV6-4	few	.	CASSDSSTGELFF	TGTGCCAGCAGTGACTCTAGCACCGGGGAGCTGTTTTTT
TRBJ1-2	TRBV30	.	TRBD1	CAWTGQGDYGYTF	TGTGCCTGGACCGGACAGGGGGACTATGGCTACACCTTC
TRBJ1-2	TRBV12-3/TRBV12-4	.	TRBD1	CASSPFWQGASYGYTF	TGTGCCAGCAGTCCCTTTTGGCAGGGGGCCAGCTATGGCTACACCTTC
TRBJ2-5	TRBV30	few	.	CAWGGEYRTRETQYF	TGTGCCTGGGGGGGCGAGTACAGGACGAGAGAGACCCAGTACTTC
TRBJ2-3	TRBV30	.	TRBD1	CAWSSRQGSTDTQYF	TGTGCCTGGAGTTCCAGACAGGGTAGCACAGATACGCAGTATTTT
TRBJ1-1	TRBV19	.	.	CASSPRERKAFF	TGTGCCAGTAGCCCCCGGGAAAGAAAAGCTTTCTTT
TRBJ1-1	TRBV7-6	.	.	CASSLTPDTEAFF	TGTGCCAGCAGCCTTACCCCGGACACTGAAGCTTTCTTT
TRBJ1-6	TRBV15	.	.	CATSRDRGTGGAYNSPLHF	TGTGCCACCAGCAGAGATCGGGGTACGGGAGGGGCCTATAATTCACCCCTCCACTTT
TRBJ1-5	TRBV7-9	few	.	CASSLGDQPQHF	TGTGCCAGCAGCTTAGGGGATCAGCCCCAGCATTTT
TRBJ1-6	TRBV12-3/TRBV12-4	few	.	CASTLAGSGSPLHF	TGTGCCAGCACCCTAGCTGGGAGTGGTTCACCCCTCCACTTT
TRBJ1-1	TRBV20-1	.	.	CSVLRPGRNTEAFF	TGCAGTGTTCTTAGACCGGGACGGAACACTGAAGCTTTCTTT
TRBJ1-2	TRBV27	.	.	CASSSKGYGYTF	TGTGCCAGCAGTTCGAAGGGATATGGCTACACCTTC
TRBJ1-1	TRBV19	.	.	CASSIGNQGRTEAFF	TGTGCCAGTAGTATAGGAAACCAGGGAAGGACTGAAGCTTTCTTT
TRBJ1-5	TRBV19	.	.	CASSIRAYNQPQHF	TGTGCCAGTAGTATACGAGCTTACAATCAGCCCCAGCATTTT
TRBJ2-6	TRBV25-1	few	.	CASTPTGAIAGANVLTF	TGTGCCAGCACCCCGACAGGAGCTATCGCTGGGGCCAACGTCCTGACTTTC
TRBJ2-5	TRBV11-2	few	.	CASSSLGGTQYF	TGTGCCAGCAGCTCCCTGGGGGGGACCCAGTACTTC
TRBJ2-2	TRBV10-3	.	TRBD1	CAISDPETGGNTGELFF	TGTGCCATCAGTGACCCGGAGACAGGGGGGAACACCGGGGAGCTGTTTTTT
TRBJ1-2	TRBV20-1	.	TRBD1	CSAISADRGRQGYTF	TGCAGTGCTATAAGCGCGGACAGGGGGCGGCAAGGCTACACCTTC
TRBJ2-5	TRBV2	few	.	CASGWETQYF	TGTGCCAGCGGCTGGGAGACCCAGTACTTC
TRBJ2-3	TRBV24-1	.	.	CATSAGQKFGDTQYF	TGTGCCACCAGCGCGGGACAGAAGTTTGGAGATACGCAGTATTTT
TRBJ1-3	TRBV6-1	.	.	CASSRDIGSGNTIYF	TGTGCCAGCAGTCGGGACATAGGCTCTGGAAACACCATATATTTT
TRBJ2-2	TRBV20-1	.	TRBD2	CSARDRGVAGGYTGELFF	TGCAGTGCTAGAGATCGTGGGGTAGCGGGGGGATACACCGGGGAGCTGTTTTTT
TRBJ2-5	TRBV9	.	.	CASSTEGQGETQYF	TGTGCCAGCAGCACCGAGGGGCAGGGGGAGACCCAGTACTTC
TRBJ1-6	TRBV6-1	.	.	CASRDSLTPLHF	TGTGCCAGCAGGGACTCCCTAACGCCCCTCCACTTT
TRBJ2-5	TRBV4-1	.	.	CASSQVGVEIGETQYF	TGCGCCAGCAGCCAAGTGGGCGTGGAGATAGGAGAGACCCAGTACTTC
TRBJ2-1	TRBV20-1	medium-sized	TRBD2	CSALTSGVQYNEQFF	TGCAGTGCACTGACTAGCGGGGTTCAATACAATGAGCAGTTCTTC
TRBJ1-6	TRBV14	.	.	CASSQGERDPVALGPLHF	TGTGCCAGCAGCCAAGGAGAAAGGGACCCGGTCGCTTTGGGACCCCTCCACTTT
TRBJ2-7	TRBV6-1	.	.	CASCYSGDKAGSYEQYF	TGTGCCAGCTGCTATTCGGGGGATAAGGCTGGCTCCTACGAGCAGTACTTC
TRBJ2-7	TRBV6-1	few	.	CASSNTQRAFSYEQYF	TGTGCCAGCAGTAACACACAGCGGGCCTTCTCCTACGAGCAGTACTTC
TRBJ2-1	TRBV24-1	.	TRBD2	CATSDPGGGALKWFF	TGTGCCACCAGTGACCCGGGGGGGGGGGCTCTAAAGTGGTTCTTC
TRBJ1-2	TRBV7-2	few	.	CASSRPAPGAGYTF	TGTGCCAGCAGCCGCCCCGCACCGGGTGCGGGCTACACCTTC
TRBJ2-7	TRBV12-3/TRBV12-4	.	.	CASSRPHYEQYF	TGTGCCAGCAGTCGTCCACACTACGAGCAGTACTTC
TRBJ1-1	TRBV20-1	few	TRBD1	CSARVLDRVDEAFF	TGCAGTGCTAGAGTACTCGACAGGGTGGATGAAGCTTTCTTT
TRBJ2-4	TRBV20-1	few	.	CSARVVGAKNIQYF	TGCAGTGCTAGAGTGGTAGGGGCCAAAAACATTCAGTACTTC
TRBJ1-1	TRBV6-1	.	TRBD1	CASSESSGTGVFF	TGTGCCAGCAGTGAGTCATCCGGGACAGGGGTCTTCTTT
TRBJ2-3	TRBV30	.	TRBD2	CAWIGLAGRTGTQYF	TGTGCCTGGATAGGACTAGCGGGGCGCACGGGTACGCAGTATTTT
TRBJ1-6	TRBV12-3/TRBV12-4	.	.	CASTPGRSLHF	TGTGCCAGCACCCCGGGGCGGTCCCTCCACTTT
TRBJ1-6	TRBV11-2	.	TRBD1	CASSLEQGNNSPLHF	TGTGCCAGCAGCTTAGAACAGGGGAATAATTCACCCCTCCACTTT
TRBJ1-5	TRBV7-8	few	.	CASSLAAYSNQPQHF	TGTGCCAGCAGCTTAGCAGCATATAGCAATCAGCCCCAGCATTTT
TRBJ1-1	TRBV12-3/TRBV12-4	.	TRBD1	CASTAPGTGRTEAFF	TGTGCCAGCACCGCCCCCGGGACAGGCCGAACTGAAGCTTTCTTT
TRBJ2-1	TRBV7-6	once	.	CASSLARGGNEQFF	TGTGCCAGCAGCTTAGCGAGGGGGGGAAATGAGCAGTTCTTC
TRBJ1-3	TRBV20-1	.	TRBD1	CSARDRRSGNTIYF	TGCAGTGCCAGGGACAGGCGCTCTGGAAACACCATATATTTT
TRBJ2-3	TRBV27	few	TRBD2	CASSSAGEGDTQYF	TGTGCCAGCAGTTCAGCGGGGGAAGGAGATACGCAGTATTTT
TRBJ2-1	TRBV5-6	.	TRBD2	CASSFGTRDEQFF	TGTGCCAGCAGCTTCGGGACTAGGGACGAGCAGTTCTTC
TRBJ1-6	TRBV20-1	.	TRBD1	CSAPPPNRGTNSPLHF	TGCAGTGCGCCGCCGCCGAACAGGGGAACTAATTCACCCCTCCACTTT